This passage covers 18 T cell receptor beta chains from one sample sequenced in a study of blood T cell repertoires in COVID-19. Sequenced by immunoSEQ multiplex PCR; TCRdb stores in-frame clones only, minus some. The sample records a few hundred thousand clones, around 87% being singletons. Sequencing was performed on peripheral blood. The receptors originated from a woman in her seventies with active or convalescent COVID-19.

This clone was seen only once. The chain combines TRBV19 with TRBJ2-1, with TRBD2 identical over 7 bases. In germline, CDR1 is LNHDA, CDR2 SQIVND (reference sequence). The ends lost 2 bases at V and 7 bases at J; junction bases unmatched: 11. The length of the CDR3 is 16 residues. The chain's CDR3 is CASSIPAGVDVNEQFF. CDR3 nucleotide sequence: TGTGCCAGTAGTATACCTGCGGGAGTTGATGTGAATGAGCAGTTCTTC.

About this clone: The same CDR3 can be traced to other DNA sequences in this sample. This rearrangement joins TRBV2 to TRBJ2-1; D is uncertain. The germline V gene has CDR1 SNHLY and CDR2 FYNNEI. Between the trimmed V and J ends, which lost 6 bases and 4 bases, there was a span of 4 bases. The CDR3 length is 11 residues. The CDR3: CASSLYNEQFF. CDR3 nucleotide sequence: TGTGCCAGCAGCCTATACAATGAGCAGTTCTTC. The full variable domain, rest sourced from reference TRBV2 and TRBJ2-1, is EPEVTQTPSHQVTQMGQEVILRCVPISNHLYFYWYRQILGQKVEFLVSFYNNEISEKSEIFDDQFSVERPDGSNFTLKIRSTKLEDSAMYFCASSLYNEQFFGPGTRLTVL.

This sequence joins TRBV12-3 or TRBV12-4 and TRBJ1-1; D may be TRBD1 (6 bases). V lost 6 bases and J 6 bases, leaving 14 bases between the germline ends. The CDR3 length is 13 residues. The DNA for the CDR3 is TGTGCCAGCAGGAAACAGGGTAGGTCTGAAGCTTTCTTT. It yields the protein CASRKQGRSEAFF.

The genes are TRBV6-2 or TRBV6-3 and TRBJ1-5; 11 bases match TRBD1. CDR1 MNHEY and CDR2 SVGEGT come from the germline V gene. Trimming removed 2 bases from V and 7 bases from J; junction bases left unmatched: 1. The CDR3 is made up of 14 amino acids. CDR3 amino acids: CASSYGQGAQPQHF. The CDR3 DNA reads as TGTGCCAGCAGTTACGGACAGGGGGCCCAGCCCCAGCATTTT.

This clone was seen just once. The CDR3 DNA reads TGTGCTAGTGCTCCAGGGGCCGGGGCCAACGTCCTGACTTTC. Amino acids: CASAPGAGANVLTF. The chain uses TRBV12-5 and TRBJ2-6; TRBD1 might be the D (6 bases). V gave up 7 bases and J gave up 4 bases, with 11 bases separating them. Per germline, CDR1 LGHNT and CDR2 FRNRAP. This CDR3 has 14 amino acids.

V and J are TRBV20-1 and TRBJ1-4; D uncertain. Germline V CDR1 and CDR2: DFQATT, SNEGSKA (reference sequence). CDR3 length: 14 amino acids. The V and J ends lost 3 bases and 8 bases respectively, with 16 bases between them. The CDR3 DNA follows: TGCAGTGCTAGTATGAGCGCCGGAACCGAAAAACTGTTTTTT. The encoded protein is CSASMSAGTEKLFF.

Only one count was recorded for this clone. The V call is TRBV9, the J call TRBJ1-5; the D is unclear. Trimming cost V 0 bases and J 1 base, with 5 bases left between them. Germline CDR1 is SGDLS and CDR2 is YYNGEE. The CDR3 has 14 amino acids. CDR3 sequence: CASSVGASNQPQHF. CDR3 DNA: TGTGCCAGCAGCGTAGGAGCGAGCAATCAGCCCCAGCATTTT.

This chain connects TRBV10-3 to TRBJ2-3, with 7 bases identical to TRBD1. The CDR3 consists of 14 residues. After removal of 7 bases from V and 4 bases from J, the junction contained 8 bases not matched to a gene. The germline V gene has CDR1 ENHRY and CDR2 SYGVKD. The CDR3 sequence: CAITGTALADTQYF. The CDR3 coding sequence is TGTGCCATCACGGGGACAGCCCTGGCAGATACGCAGTATTTT.

The chain recombines TRBV3-1 (or the pseudogene TRBV3-2) with TRBJ2-1; D perhaps matches TRBD1 (6 bases). V lost 0 bases and J 2 bases, leaving 29 bases between the germline ends. This CDR3 comprises 22 residues. Germline assignment: CDR1 LGHDT and CDR2 YNNKEL (reference sequence). Here the CDR3 reads CASSQDEGVGRVGGHTYNEQFF. The CDR3 DNA sequence: TGTGCCAGCAGCCAAGATGAGGGGGTGGGAAGAGTAGGCGGACACACCTACAATGAGCAGTTCTTC.

The chain employs TRBV6-5 and TRBJ2-2; 10 nucleotides align to TRBD1. With 8 bases clipped from V and 7 bases from J, the junction kept 7 bases outside the gene matches. CDR3 length equals 14 residues. Germline V CDR1 and CDR2: MNHEY, SVGAGI. The CDR3 spells CASRRQGASGELFF. The DNA of the CDR3 is TGTGCCAGCCGTCGACAGGGGGCGAGCGGGGAGCTGTTTTTT.

V is TRBV6-5 and J is TRBJ1-2; 7 bases map to TRBD1. There are 15 residues in the CDR3. The V segment lost 0 bases and the J segment 2 bases; nucleotides outside the gene matches: 3. Germline-derived CDR1 and CDR2 are MNHEY and SVGAGI. CDR3 sequence reads: CASSYSDRPNYGYTF. In nucleotides, the CDR3 is TGTGCCAGCAGTTACTCGGACAGGCCAAACTATGGCTACACCTTC.

The chain uses TRBV7-9 and TRBJ2-7; D may be TRBD2 (6 bases). CDR1 is SEHNR and CDR2 is FQNEAQ in the germline V gene (reference sequence). V lost 0 bases and J 2 bases, leaving 8 bases between the germline ends. The CDR3 has 14 residues. The CDR3 loop reads CASSLAGRTYEQYF. CDR3 coding DNA: TGTGCCAGCAGCTTAGCGGGGAGGACCTACGAGCAGTACTTC.

The chain has TRBV5-6 and TRBJ1-1; 8 bases map to TRBD1. The CDR3 runs to 14 residues. V dropped 6 bases and J dropped 2; count of bases not matched to a gene: 6. From germline, CDR1 is SGHDT and CDR2 YYEEEE. CDR3 in DNA: TGTGCCAGCACCCCCGGACAGGGAAACACTGAAGCTTTCTTT. Amino acids: CASTPGQGNTEAFF. The full variable domain, rest sourced from reference TRBV5-6 and TRBJ1-1, is DAGVTQSPTHLIKTRGQQVTLRCSPKSGHDTVSWYQQALGQGPQFIFQYYEEEERQRGNFPDRFSGHQFPNYSSELNVNALLLGDSALYLCASTPGQGNTEAFFGQGTRLTVV.

V gene TRBV9 combines with J gene TRBJ1-1; 7 nucleotides agree with TRBD1. The junction had 6 bases not matched to a gene; V was cut back by 0 bases and J by 10 bases. The CDR3 consists of 13 residues. Germline CDR1 and CDR2: SGDLS and YYNGEE. CDR3 sequence: CASSVEAGGSAFF. In DNA form, the CDR3 reads TGTGCCAGCAGCGTAGAGGCAGGGGGTTCAGCTTTCTTT.

This chain connects TRBV5-1 to TRBJ2-3; D call uncertain. Trimming took 0 bases from V and 3 from J, leaving 5 bases between them. The CDR3 contains 13 residues. Germline V lookup: CDR1 SGHRS, CDR2 YFSETQ. The CDR3 DNA sequence: TGCGCCAGCAGCTTGGACTGGACAGATACGCAGTATTTT. Encoded protein: CASSLDWTDTQYF.

This clone showed up just once. This chain uses TRBV5-8 with TRBJ1-5, with a possible D match to TRBD1 (5 bases). Looked up from germline, CDR1 is SGHTS and CDR2 is YDEGEE. V lost 0 bases, J lost 7 bases, and 14 bases lay in between. This CDR3 region has 15 residues. CDR3 region: CASSLAFPGRQPQHF. The CDR3, as DNA: TGTGCCAGCAGCTTGGCATTTCCAGGGCGACAGCCCCAGCATTTT.

The chain uses TRBV29-1 and TRBJ2-7, with a weak D call TRBD1 (5 bases). The CDR3 covers 12 residues. V lost 6 bases and J 2 bases, leaving 11 bases between the germline ends. Germline V CDR1 and CDR2: SQVTM, ANQGSEA. The CDR3 nucleotides are TGCAGCGTAAGACAGTTCCCCTACGAGCAGTACTTC. Translating it yields CSVRQFPYEQYF.

In this sample, this clone turned up a few times. The J gene is TRBJ1-6, the V gene TRBV4-3; 10 bases agree with TRBD1. J gave up 2 bases and V 1 base, and 5 bases lay outside the gene matches. CDR3 size: 18 residues. Germline CDR1 and CDR2: LGHNA and YSLEER. CDR3 nucleotide sequence: TGCGCCAGCAGCCAAGTCAGACAGGGGGCGACCTATAATTCACCCCTCCACTTT. Translation: CASSQVRQGATYNSPLHF.